Shown below are 25 T cell receptor beta chains from a single sample sequenced in a study of cytomegalovirus exposure and HLA in healthy donors. Profiling relied on immunoSEQ multiplex PCR, and the TCRdb table lists in-frame clones only, not all of them. This table holds 190,000 or so clones, roughly 80% found once. Sequences were obtained from PBMCs. The receptors come from a woman aged 18-29 years in good health and CMV-seropositive.

This chain links TRBV29-1 with TRBJ2-4; D ambiguous. The length of the CDR3 is 12 residues. The ends were cut back, 4 bases at V and 0 bases at J, with 4 bases in the middle. Germline loops: CDR1 SQVTM, CDR2 ANQGSEA. The CDR3 DNA reads as TGCAGCGTTGTAGTAGCCAAAAACATTCAGTACTTC. Translated, it gives CSVVVAKNIQYF.

Note on this clone: Other DNA sequences in the same sample also yield this CDR3. The chain links TRBV29-1 to TRBJ1-1; D remains ambiguous. Germline V CDR1 and CDR2: SQVTM, ANQGSEA. Trimming shortened V by 4 bases and J by 1 base, and 7 bases separated the two germline ends. This CDR3 comprises 12 residues. CDR3 nucleotides: TGCAGCGTTGGCACAGCGAACACTGAAGCTTTCTTT. Translating it yields CSVGTANTEAFF.

J is TRBJ1-1 and V is TRBV6-1; D unresolved. Germline CDR1 MNHNS, CDR2 SASEGT. Trimming cost V 1 base and J 1 base, with 10 bases left between them. CDR3 length: 15 amino acids. The CDR3 reads CASSEGQRKNTEAFF. DNA for the CDR3: TGTGCCAGCAGTGAAGGCCAGAGGAAGAACACTGAAGCTTTCTTT.

The chain couples TRBV15 to TRBJ2-1; 8 positions agree with TRBD2. V was pared by 1 base and J by 7 bases, with 6 bases of the junction left unmatched. From germline, CDR1 is LNHNV and CDR2 YYDKDF (reference sequence). The CDR3 runs 15 residues. CDR3 DNA: TGTGCCACCAGCAGAGGGAGACTAGCGCGAAATGAGCAGTTCTTC. Protein product: CATSRGRLARNEQFF. The whole variable domain, remainder taken from reference TRBV15 and TRBJ2-1, is DAMVIQNPRYQVTQFGKPVTLSCSQTLNHNVMYWYQQKSSQAPKLLFHYYDKDFNNEADTPDNFQSRRPNTSFCFLDIRSPGLGDTAMYLCATSRGRLARNEQFFGPGTRLTVL.

The chain combines TRBV2 with TRBJ1-1; D unclear. Germline-derived CDR1 and CDR2 are SNHLY and FYNNEI. The CDR3 runs to 11 residues. With 4 bases removed from V and 4 bases from J, the gap between germline ends came to 4 bases. The CDR3 spells CASSGSTEAFF. The DNA of the CDR3 is TGTGCCAGCAGTGGCAGCACTGAAGCTTTCTTT.

V is TRBV5-6 and J is TRBJ2-5; 8 bases match TRBD1. CDR3 length equals 15 residues. Germline trimming cut 4 bases from V and 2 bases from J; bases unmatched to any gene: 7. The germline V gene has CDR1 SGHDT and CDR2 YYEEEE. The CDR3 DNA reads as TGTGCCAGCAGCCAACGGACAGGGCGGCAAGAGACCCAGTACTTC. This codes for CASSQRTGRQETQYF.

This clone came up once. This chain links TRBV21-1 with TRBJ2-2; the D call in the table, TRBD2, was not verified against the DNA. TRBV21-1 counts as a pseudogene. This CDR3 region has 16 residues. In nucleotides, the CDR3 is TGTGCCAGGAGGGAGGGCCCTTTAAGGAACACCGGGGAGCTGTTTTTT. It specifies CARREGPLRNTGELFF.

This clone occurred once. The genes are TRBV25-1 and TRBJ2-3; 9 bases align to TRBD2. CDR1 and CDR2 from the germline V gene are MGHDK and SYGVNS. The ends lost 1 base at V and 2 bases at J; junction bases unmatched: 7. The CDR3 consists of 17 residues. Here the CDR3 reads CASSESYERGVTDTQYF. In DNA form, the CDR3 reads TGTGCCAGCAGTGAATCCTACGAGCGGGGGGTCACAGATACGCAGTATTTT.

This chain links TRBV14 with TRBJ1-2; no clear D gene. V was pared by 9 bases and J by 8 bases, with 19 bases between. The CDR3 is 13 amino acids. CDR1 and CDR2 (germline): SGHDN, FVKESK. CDR3 in DNA: TGTGCCAGTCGAGGTACCGGGGAGGACGGCTACACCTTC. Protein: CASRGTGEDGYTF.

This clone has just one count. Sequence at one end of the junction differs from germline and may be a read error. The chain is built from TRBV18 and TRBJ1-5; TRBD1 agrees at 9 bases. Germline V gene lookup returns CDR1 KGHSH and CDR2 LQKENI. This CDR3 contains 13 residues. Here the CDR3 reads CASSPSGTGLLNF. The CDR3 region has the DNA TGTGCCAGCTCACCTTCCGGGACAGGGTTACTGAATTTT.

This chain links TRBV27 with TRBJ2-5, with 10 bases that match TRBD1. Germline-derived CDR1 and CDR2 are MNHEY and SMNVEV (reference sequence). The CDR3 sequence is 14 residues long. J gave up 4 bases and V 5 bases, and 4 bases lay outside the gene matches. CDR3 sequence: CASSPRTGGETQYF. DNA of the CDR3: TGTGCCAGCAGTCCCCGGACAGGGGGAGAGACCCAGTACTTC.

The chain employs TRBV15 and TRBJ2-7; D perhaps matches TRBD2 (5 bases). V was pared by 5 bases and J by 2 bases, with 13 bases between. CDR1 is LNHNV and CDR2 is YYDKDF in the germline V gene (reference sequence). The CDR3 spans 14 residues. CDR3 amino acids: CATSPDLGAYEQYF. The CDR3 region has the DNA TGTGCCACCAGCCCCGACCTGGGAGCCTACGAGCAGTACTTC.

The chain employs TRBV6-1 and TRBJ2-5; the D gene is possibly TRBD2 (6 bases). CDR3 length: 15 residues. Germline values: CDR1 MNHNS, CDR2 SASEGT. Trimming removed 7 bases from V and 11 bases from J, with 26 bases in between. DNA of the CDR3: TGTGCCAGCACCCTAGGACCGGACGCGGGGCTGGAGCAGTACTTC. It is translated as CASTLGPDAGLEQYF.

Only a few counts were recorded for this clone. The chain is built from TRBV7-9 and TRBJ2-7; 7 bases map to TRBD2. J gave up 4 bases and V 4 bases, and 4 bases lay outside the gene matches. The CDR3 loop spans 13 amino acids. CDR1 is SEHNR, CDR2 FQNEAQ, per germline (reference sequence). The CDR3 DNA sequence: TGTGCCAGCAGCTCAGGGAGGGAGTACGAGCAGTACTTC. Amino acids: CASSSGREYEQYF. The full variable domain, in which reference TRBV7-9 and TRBJ2-7 provide the parts outside the CDR3, is DTGVSQNPRHKITKRGQNVTFRCDPISEHNRLYWYRQTLGQGPEFLTYFQNEAQLEKSRLLSDRFSAERPKGSFSTLEIQRTEQGDSAMYLCASSSGREYEQYFGPGTRLTVT.

This chain joins TRBV4-3 and TRBJ2-1, with D possibly being TRBD1 (7 bases). The V gene's germline CDR1 is LGHNA and CDR2 YSLEER. V was trimmed by 1 base and J by 6 bases, leaving 16 bases between them. The CDR3 totals 16 residues. The CDR3 region has the DNA TGCGCCAGCAGCCAAGTCACAGGGGTGGGGGGCAATGAGCAGTTCTTC. Amino acid sequence: CASSQVTGVGGNEQFF.

The chain recombines TRBV7-9 with TRBJ2-1; 10 bases are a match to TRBD1. Germline assignment: CDR1 SEHNR and CDR2 FQNEAQ (reference sequence). CDR3 length equals 14 residues. Trimming at V came to 8 bases and at J to 4 bases, leaving 5 bases not matched to a gene. CDR3 region: CASRGQGQYNEQFF. The CDR3 nucleotides are TGTGCCAGCCGGGGACAGGGGCAATACAATGAGCAGTTCTTC.

The chain uses TRBV5-4 and TRBJ1-2; D is unclear. CDR1 and CDR2 from the germline V gene are SGHNT and YYREEE (reference sequence). Trimming cost V 0 bases and J 4 bases, with 22 bases left between them. The length of the CDR3 is 18 residues. Here the CDR3 DNA reads TGTGCCAGCAGCTTGGCTATCGGCGGCGGATATCTGGCCTATGGCTACACCTTC. It encodes CASSLAIGGGYLAYGYTF. Full variable domain (rest looked up from reference TRBV5-4 and TRBJ1-2): ETGVTQSPTHLIKTRGQQVTLRCSSQSGHNTVSWYQQALGQGPQFIFQYYREEENGRGNFPPRFSGLQFPNYSSELNVNALELDDSALYLCASSLAIGGGYLAYGYTFGSGTRLTVV.

The chain uses TRBV27 and TRBJ2-7; no definite D call. The CDR3 length is 14 residues. V was clipped by 4 bases and J by 0 bases, with 10 bases between them. In germline, CDR1 is MNHEY, CDR2 SMNVEV (reference sequence). The chain's CDR3 is CASSSGSYSYEQYF. As DNA, the CDR3 is TGTGCCAGCAGTTCCGGGTCCTACTCCTACGAGCAGTACTTC.

The chain joins TRBV7-6 to TRBJ1-4, with 9 positions matching TRBD1. The CDR3 loop spans 15 amino acids. Unmatched junction bases numbered 9, after V lost 5 bases and J lost 8 bases. Germline assignment: CDR1 SGHVS and CDR2 FNYEAQ. This CDR3 reads CASSHNRDREEKLFF. As DNA, the CDR3 is TGTGCCAGCAGCCACAATCGGGACAGGGAGGAAAAACTGTTTTTT.

V gene TRBV6-1 combines with J gene TRBJ2-1, with a weak D call TRBD2 (5 bases). Trimming removed 4 bases from V and 9 bases from J, with 10 bases in between. Germline V gene data show CDR1 as MNHNS and CDR2 as SASEGT. This CDR3 region has 12 residues. The CDR3 DNA sequence: TGTGCCAGCAGTGTGGGAGTTCGTGAGCAGTTCTTC. It translates to CASSVGVREQFF.

This clone came up a few times. The chain combines TRBV6-1 with TRBJ2-1; TRBD2 agrees at 12 bases. The CDR3 sequence is 15 residues long. Germline V gene sequence: CDR1 MNHNS, CDR2 SASEGT. With 1 base clipped from V and 6 bases from J, the junction kept 1 base outside the gene matches. CDR3 loop: CASSEGTSGVNEQFF. The CDR3 DNA reads TGTGCCAGCAGTGAAGGGACTAGCGGGGTCAATGAGCAGTTCTTC.

CDR3 nucleotide sequence: TGTGCCAGCAGCGTCCAGGGACAGAGGAATTCACCCCTCCACTTT. It yields the protein CASSVQGQRNSPLHF. The gene calls are TRBV9 and TRBJ1-6; the match to TRBD1 covers 7 bases. CDR1 is SGDLS and CDR2 is YYNGEE in the germline V gene. The CDR3 consists of 15 residues. V lost 2 bases, J lost 7 bases, and 6 bases stayed unmatched. The whole variable domain, remainder taken from reference TRBV9 and TRBJ1-6, is DSGVTQTPKHLITATGQRVTLRCSPRSGDLSVYWYQQSLDQGLQFLIQYYNGEERAKGNILERFSAQQFPDLHSELNLSSLELGDSALYFCASSVQGQRNSPLHFGNGTRLTVT.

This chain joins TRBV5-6 and TRBJ2-1; maybe TRBD2 (5 bases). The germline CDR1 and CDR2 sequences are SGHDT and YYEEEE. V shed 4 bases and J shed 4 bases, with 15 bases lying between them. The CDR3 totals 15 residues. The CDR3 sequence: CASSLAGLRYNEQFF. As DNA, the CDR3 is TGTGCCAGCAGCCTGGCTGGACTGAGATACAATGAGCAGTTCTTC.

V and J are TRBV7-9 and TRBJ2-3, with D perhaps matching TRBD1 (6 bases). This CDR3 contains 12 residues. V was trimmed by 6 bases and J by 8 bases, leaving 12 bases between them. Germline CDR1 is SEHNR and CDR2 is FQNEAQ (reference sequence). CDR3 DNA: TGTGCCAGCAGAAAGGACAGTTTTACGCAGTATTTT. Protein: CASRKDSFTQYF.

J is TRBJ1-1 and V is TRBV27; 11 bases align to TRBD1. In germline, CDR1 is MNHEY, CDR2 SMNVEV (reference sequence). Trimming cost V 7 bases and J 4 bases; bases outside gene matches: 2. The CDR3 has 13 amino acids. The CDR3 loop reads CASTGQGGTEAFF. CDR3 sequence (DNA): TGTGCCAGCACGGGACAGGGGGGCACTGAAGCTTTCTTT.